The 24 T cell receptor beta chains below all came from one sample that was sequenced in a study of CD8+ T cells in alopecia areata. Sequencing relied on a cDNA template that was reverse transcribed from extracted RNA. Assay used: immunoSEQ multiplex PCR; TCRdb lists only in-frame clones, some missing. The sample shows 60,000 to 65,000 clones, roughly 45% of them seen only once. Specimen: NKG2D-low CD8+ T cells sorted from blood. Receptors originate from a human donor with alopecia areata.

This clone was observed a handful of times. The junction does not match germline at one end; this may be a read error. This chain uses TRBV28 with TRBJ1-3; maybe TRBD1 (5 bases). CDR1 and CDR2 (germline): MDHEN, SYDVKM. This CDR3 has 15 residues. DNA of the CDR3: TGTGCCAGCAGTCTATGGGCAGGGAACGGAAACACCATATATTTT. This sequence encodes CASSLWAGNGNTIYF.

The chain joins TRBV5-4 to TRBJ2-5, with D tentatively TRBD2 (5 bases). Germline V CDR1 and CDR2: SGHNT, YYREEE (reference sequence). The CDR3 covers 14 residues. V lost 4 bases and J 5 bases, leaving 15 bases between the germline ends. The CDR3 protein is CASSAWEYLETQYF. CDR3 nucleotides: TGTGCCAGCAGCGCCTGGGAGTACTTGGAGACCCAGTACTTC.

This clone was detected only a few times. The rearrangement uses TRBV19 and TRBJ2-1, with D perhaps matching TRBD2 (6 bases). CDR3 length: 12 amino acids. Between the trimmed V and J ends, which lost 3 bases and 8 bases, there was a span of 8 bases. Germline V gene sequence: CDR1 LNHDA, CDR2 SQIVND (reference sequence). The CDR3 loop reads CASSIGGDEQFF. In DNA, the CDR3 is TGTGCCAGTAGTATCGGAGGGGATGAGCAGTTCTTC.

The chain carries TRBV6-6 and TRBJ2-5; D may match TRBD1 or TRBD2 (5 bases each). The CDR3 contains 12 residues. CDR1 and CDR2 from the germline V gene are MNHNY and SVGAGI (reference sequence). Trimming pared 4 bases from V and 5 bases from J, leaving 8 bases between. This chain's CDR3 is CASSWDEETQYF. CDR3 bases: TGTGCCAGCAGTTGGGACGAGGAGACCCAGTACTTC.

This clone appeared a few times. The rearrangement links TRBV4-3 to TRBJ2-1; D perhaps matches TRBD2 (7 bases). This CDR3 is 18 amino acids long. Germline CDR1 and CDR2: LGHNA and YSLEER. Trimming stripped 4 bases from V and 5 bases from J, with 24 bases between. The CDR3 coding sequence is TGCGCCAGCAGCCTATACAGGGTCCGAACGGGAGGAAACAATGAGCAGTTCTTC. It specifies CASSLYRVRTGGNNEQFF.

The V call is TRBV5-1, the J call TRBJ2-7, with unresolved D. CDR3 length equals 12 residues. Germline V gene data show CDR1 as SGHRS and CDR2 as YFSETQ. Between the trimmed V and J ends, which lost 0 bases and 3 bases, there was a span of 4 bases. CDR3 nucleotide sequence: TGCGCCAGCAGCTTGGAGGGCTACGAGCAGTACTTC. It yields the protein CASSLEGYEQYF.

The V call is TRBV5-1, the J call TRBJ2-4; possibly TRBD2 for D (5 bases). The ends were cut back, 4 bases at V and 1 base at J, with 12 bases in the middle. Germline CDR1 reads SGHRS; CDR2 reads YFSETQ. The CDR3 covers 15 residues. The CDR3 protein is CASSPGMGAKNIQYF. The DNA for the CDR3 is TGCGCCAGCAGCCCGGGGATGGGGGCCAAAAACATTCAGTACTTC.

This clone turned up a few times. The chain couples TRBV7-9 to TRBJ2-7, with D hard to call. This CDR3 is built from 12 residues. Germline V gives CDR1 SEHNR, CDR2 FQNEAQ (reference sequence). The germline V and J ends were trimmed by 5 bases and 7 bases, with 12 bases remaining between them. CDR3 DNA: TGTGCCAGCAGCCCGATGGGTCCTGAGCAGTACTTC. This encodes CASSPMGPEQYF.

This clone has a handful of counts. The chain uses TRBV29-1 and TRBJ2-3; 8 bases match TRBD2. The germline V gene encodes CDR1 SQVTM and CDR2 ANQGSEA. This CDR3 contains 15 residues. The ends lost 2 bases at V and 4 bases at J; junction bases unmatched: 8. The CDR3 DNA follows: TGCAGCGTTGAACGCCCAGCGGGAGCACCAGATACGCAGTATTTT. This encodes CSVERPAGAPDTQYF.

The genes are TRBV4-1 and TRBJ2-7; TRBD2 aligns across 7 bases. The ends lost 0 bases at V and 3 bases at J; junction bases unmatched: 5. The germline gives CDR1 MGHRA, CDR2 YSYEKL. CDR3 size: 15 residues. CDR3 amino acids: CASSQDLGLYYEQYF. CDR3 DNA sequence: TGCGCCAGCAGCCAAGATTTGGGACTATACTACGAGCAGTACTTC.

V gene TRBV5-1 combines with J gene TRBJ1-6; D uncertain. The CDR3 loop spans 13 amino acids. Between the trimmed V and J ends, which lost 3 bases and 9 bases, there was a span of 10 bases. CDR1 and CDR2 (germline): SGHRS, YFSETQ. In DNA form, the CDR3 reads TGCGCCAGCAGCTGGGTCTTCAGTTCACCCCTCCACTTT. Its protein product is CASSWVFSSPLHF.

This chain's CDR3 is CASSVTVGEQYF. DNA for the CDR3: TGTGCCAGCAGCGTGACGGTGGGCGAGCAGTACTTC. This rearrangement joins TRBV5-6 to TRBJ2-7; D ambiguous. This CDR3 region has 12 residues. The V gene's germline CDR1 is SGHDT and CDR2 YYEEEE. Trimming stripped 4 bases from V and 6 bases from J, with 11 bases between.

In DNA, the CDR3 is TGTGCCAGCAGCTTAGTCTCTGCTAAGGAACAGTCGTACGAGCAGTACTTC. Translating it yields CASSLVSAKEQSYEQYF. The chain carries TRBV7-8 and TRBJ2-7; no firm D call. The CDR3 is made up of 17 amino acids. Germline V gives CDR1 SGHVS, CDR2 FQNEAQ. V lost 1 base, J lost 4 bases, and 20 bases lay in between. Complete variable domain (other parts from reference TRBV7-8 and TRBJ2-7): GAGVSQSPRYKVAKRGQDVALRCDPISGHVSLFWYQQALGQGPEFLTYFQNEAQLDKSGLPSDRFFAERPEGSVSTLKIQRTQQEDSAVYLCASSLVSAKEQSYEQYFGPGTRLTVT.

V and J are TRBV4-1 and TRBJ2-2, with 9 bases fitting TRBD2. The CDR3 extends over 15 amino acids. Germline V gene lookup returns CDR1 MGHRA and CDR2 YSYEKL. The V and J ends lost 3 bases and 2 bases, in that order; junction bases with no gene match: 1. CDR3: CASSQTSGNTGELFF. The CDR3 bases are TGCGCCAGCAGCCAGACTAGCGGAAACACCGGGGAGCTGTTTTTT.

The V and J genes are TRBV29-1 and TRBJ2-3, with D possibly matching TRBD1 (6 bases). This CDR3 has 18 residues. Trimming shortened V by 3 bases and J by 5 bases, and 27 bases separated the two germline ends. Germline V gene data show CDR1 as SQVTM and CDR2 as ANQGSEA. CDR3 DNA: TGCAGCGTTGAGACCAGGGGTGGGGTCGGGACACGGCAAGATACGCAGTATTTT. Translating it yields CSVETRGGVGTRQDTQYF.

This clone came up a few times. The chain carries TRBV7-9 and TRBJ2-5; 7 bases are a match to TRBD1. The CDR3 consists of 14 residues. With 5 bases clipped from V and 4 bases from J, the junction kept 7 bases outside the gene matches. Germline V gene lookup returns CDR1 SEHNR and CDR2 FQNEAQ (reference sequence). Here the CDR3 DNA reads TGTGCCAGCAGCGCAGACAGGGCTGGAGAGACCCAGTACTTC. This sequence encodes CASSADRAGETQYF.

The chain uses TRBV5-1 and TRBJ2-3; D remains ambiguous. Germline V lookup: CDR1 SGHRS, CDR2 YFSETQ. This CDR3 spans 15 amino acids. The V end lost 5 bases, the J end lost 1 base, and 14 bases lay between the germline ends. CDR3 region: CASSDSPRGTDTQYF. Written as DNA, the CDR3 is TGCGCCAGCAGTGACTCCCCCCGGGGCACAGATACGCAGTATTTT.

This clone was observed a few times. V usage is TRBV13 and J usage is TRBJ1-1; D uncertain. This CDR3 has 13 amino acids. Germline CDR1 PRHDT, CDR2 FYEKMQ (reference sequence). The V end was cut by 2 bases, the J end by 1 base, with 5 bases between. This CDR3 is CASSLSGNTEAFF. CDR3 coding DNA: TGTGCCAGCAGCTTAAGTGGGAACACTGAAGCTTTCTTT.

This chain uses TRBV7-9 with TRBJ2-7; 9 positions match TRBD1. V dropped 5 bases and J dropped 4; count of bases not matched to a gene: 6. Germline-derived CDR1 and CDR2 are SEHNR and FQNEAQ (reference sequence). The CDR3 has 14 amino acids. The CDR3 sequence: CASSKTGGVYEQYF. In nucleotides, the CDR3 is TGTGCCAGCAGCAAGACAGGGGGAGTTTACGAGCAGTACTTC. The full variable domain, in which reference TRBV7-9 and TRBJ2-7 provide the parts outside the CDR3, is DTGVSQNPRHKITKRGQNVTFRCDPISEHNRLYWYRQTLGQGPEFLTYFQNEAQLEKSRLLSDRFSAERPKGSFSTLEIQRTEQGDSAMYLCASSKTGGVYEQYFGPGTRLTVT.

This clone has just a few counts. J is TRBJ1-1 and V is TRBV4-3, with D tentatively TRBD1 (5 bases). The CDR3 runs to 12 residues. Germline V lookup: CDR1 LGHNA, CDR2 YSLEER. Trimming shortened V by 1 base and J by 7 bases, and 7 bases separated the two germline ends. In DNA form, the CDR3 reads TGCGCCAGCAGCCAAGGGGGCGTTGAAGCTTTCTTT. It specifies CASSQGGVEAFF.

This chain links TRBV7-8 with TRBJ2-4, with D tentatively TRBD1 (6 bases). CDR1 is SGHVS and CDR2 is FQNEAQ in the germline V gene. V shed 5 bases and J shed 3 bases, with 23 bases lying between them. CDR3 length equals 18 residues. The CDR3 sequence is CASSTPSDRSHGKNIQYF. CDR3 nucleotides: TGTGCCAGCAGCACCCCCTCCGACAGGTCCCATGGCAAAAACATTCAGTACTTC.

This rearrangement joins TRBV23-1 to TRBJ2-2; a possible D gene is TRBD1 (5 bases). TRBV23-1 is designated an ORF whose function remains uncertain. This CDR3 has 16 residues. V was pared by 2 bases and J by 1 base, with 11 bases between. The chain's CDR3 is CASSQTWGRNTGELFF. The DNA for the CDR3 is TGCGCCAGCAGTCAAACCTGGGGCCGGAACACCGGGGAGCTGTTTTTT.

CDR3 residues: CASSDSTSGSNEQFF. CDR3 in DNA: TGTGCCAGCAGTGACTCGACTAGCGGGAGCAATGAGCAGTTCTTC. V usage is TRBV6-4 and J usage is TRBJ2-1; 12 bases fit TRBD2. Losses at the gene ends were 0 bases for V and 6 bases for J; bases not matched to a gene: 0. CDR1 MRHNA and CDR2 SNTAGT come from the germline V gene. The CDR3 runs to 15 residues.

V and J are TRBV9 and TRBJ2-3; TRBD2 matches at 10 bases. The germline V gene has CDR1 SGDLS and CDR2 YYNGEE. This CDR3 region has 16 residues. Trimming cost V 3 bases and J 4 bases; bases outside gene matches: 8. The DNA for the CDR3 is TGTGCCAGCAGCGCATCAGCGGGGGGGCCGTCAGATACGCAGTATTTT. The encoded protein is CASSASAGGPSDTQYF.